Below, 26 T cell receptor beta chains from the same sample are listed, as sequenced in a study of blood T cell repertoires in COVID-19. The protocol was immunoSEQ multiplex PCR, while the TCRdb copy is restricted to in-frame clones and leaves out a portion. The data hold about 330,000 clones, with roughly 90% observed a single time. The source material was PBMCs or T cells enriched from blood (not recorded which). These receptors were taken from a woman younger than 45 who had recovered from COVID-19.

This chain connects TRBV27 to TRBJ2-1, with 7 bases identical to TRBD2. After removal of 6 bases from V and 2 bases from J, the junction contained 7 bases not matched to a gene. This CDR3 region has 15 residues. Germline lookup yields CDR1 MNHEY and CDR2 SMNVEV (reference sequence). CDR3 sequence: CASSLAGRAYNEQFF. The CDR3 DNA reads as TGTGCCAGCAGCTTAGCGGGTCGGGCCTACAATGAGCAGTTCTTC.

The V call is TRBV28, the J call TRBJ1-3, with TRBD1 as a possible D gene (6 bases). The V gene's germline CDR1 is MDHEN and CDR2 SYDVKM. Trimming took off 2 bases at V and 1 base at J, with 15 bases between the two ends. The CDR3 spans 17 residues. The chain's CDR3 is CASSLIRQGISGNTIYF. CDR3 nucleotide sequence: TGTGCCAGCAGTTTAATTCGCCAGGGGATATCTGGAAACACCATATATTTT.

The chain combines TRBV20-1 with TRBJ2-4; D is possibly TRBD1 (6 bases). The CDR3 covers 16 residues. V lost 3 bases to trimming and J lost 0 bases, with 15 bases between them. The germline V gene has CDR1 DFQATT and CDR2 SNEGSKA (reference sequence). In DNA form, the CDR3 reads TGCAGTGCTAGTGAGGCAGGGACACTAGCCAAAAACATTCAGTACTTC. Protein sequence: CSASEAGTLAKNIQYF.

The CDR3 here is CASSLTAFEQFF. The CDR3 DNA follows: TGTGCCAGCAGCCTGACAGCTTTTGAGCAGTTCTTC. The J gene is TRBJ2-1, the V gene TRBV6-5; a possible D gene is TRBD1 (5 bases). The V end lost 6 bases, the J end lost 9 bases, and 12 bases lay between the germline ends. The CDR3 loop spans 12 amino acids. The germline CDR1 and CDR2 sequences are MNHEY and SVGAGI.

This clone was detected a few times. This chain joins TRBV25-1 and TRBJ1-6; 7 bases line up with TRBD1. With 3 bases clipped from V and 10 bases from J, the junction kept 9 bases outside the gene matches. Germline loops: CDR1 MGHDK, CDR2 SYGVNS. CDR3 size: 15 residues. The CDR3 nucleotides read TGTGCCAGCAGTGAGGGGACAGTAATAGCCTCACCCCTCCACTTT. This encodes CASSEGTVIASPLHF.

This clone was observed a single time. The DNA for the CDR3 is TGTGCCAGCAGAGGACAGCTCCCCAATATTTTTAATTCACCCCTCCACTTT. The encoded protein is CASRGQLPNIFNSPLHF. The chain carries TRBV2 and TRBJ1-6; D is perhaps TRBD1 (6 bases). With 6 bases removed from V and 6 bases from J, the gap between germline ends came to 21 bases. Germline V gives CDR1 SNHLY, CDR2 FYNNEI. The CDR3 runs 17 residues.

The chain uses TRBV5-6 and TRBJ2-7; D not resolved. V dropped 1 base and J dropped 3 bases, with 14 bases sitting between them. Germline CDR1 is SGHDT and CDR2 is YYEEEE. The CDR3 loop spans 15 amino acids. The CDR3 bases are TGTGCCAGCAGCTTGCCGTCCGAAATCGGCTACGAGCAGTACTTC. Translating gives CASSLPSEIGYEQYF. The variable domain in full, completed from reference TRBV5-6 and TRBJ2-7, reads DAGVTQSPTHLIKTRGQQVTLRCSPKSGHDTVSWYQQALGQGPQFIFQYYEEEERQRGNFPDRFSGHQFPNYSSELNVNALLLGDSALYLCASSLPSEIGYEQYFGPGTRLTVT.

The chain recombines TRBV2 with TRBJ1-1, with 8 bases aligning to TRBD1. CDR1 is SNHLY and CDR2 is FYNNEI in the germline V gene. The ends lost 6 bases at V and 11 bases at J; junction bases unmatched: 5. The CDR3 has 11 amino acids. In DNA form, the CDR3 reads TGTGCCAGCAGAGGACAGGGCGGGGCTTTCTTT. This sequence encodes CASRGQGGAFF.

The V and J genes are TRBV7-3 and TRBJ2-1; a possible D gene is TRBD2 (5 bases). The V end lost 5 bases, the J end lost 8 bases, and 13 bases lay between the germline ends. The CDR3 runs to 13 residues. CDR1 and CDR2 (germline): SGHTA, FQGTGA. The CDR3 DNA reads as TGTGCCAGCAGCCGGCCTAGCAATGATGAGCAGTTCTTC. Residues: CASSRPSNDEQFF.

This chain links TRBV30 with TRBJ2-1; D gene uncertain. Between the trimmed V and J ends, which lost 4 bases and 4 bases, there was a span of 8 bases. The CDR3 is 12 residues long. Germline values: CDR1 GTSNPN, CDR2 SVGIG (reference sequence). The CDR3 coding sequence is TGTGCCTGGAATTACGGTTACAATGAGCAGTTCTTC. Protein sequence: CAWNYGYNEQFF.

The chain recombines TRBV19 with TRBJ1-2; D possibly corresponds to TRBD1 (6 bases). The V gene lost 6 bases and the J gene lost 3 bases, with 14 bases spanning the gap. The germline V gene encodes CDR1 LNHDA and CDR2 SQIVND (reference sequence). This CDR3 is built from 14 residues. The CDR3 DNA is TGTGCCAGTAGGCCAGGGGACGGGGACTATGGCTACACCTTC. Amino acid sequence: CASRPGDGDYGYTF.

The V and J genes are TRBV7-2 and TRBJ2-4, with a weak D call TRBD1 (5 bases). This CDR3 region has 14 residues. Trimming took off 6 bases at V and 0 bases at J, with 9 bases between the two ends. Germline-derived CDR1 and CDR2 are SGHTA and FQGNSA. CDR3 in DNA: TGTGCCAGCAGTTCTACAGGAGCCAAAAACATTCAGTACTTC. It codes for CASSSTGAKNIQYF. The full variable domain, completed using reference TRBV7-2 and TRBJ2-4, is GAGVSQSPSNKVTEKGKDVELRCDPISGHTALYWYRQSLGQGLEFLIYFQGNSAPDKSGLPSDRFSAERTGGSVSTLTIQRTQQEDSAVYLCASSSTGAKNIQYFGAGTRLSVL.

The rearrangement links TRBV6-5 to TRBJ1-5, with D tentatively TRBD1 (6 bases). V gave up 6 bases and J gave up 7 bases, with 13 bases separating them. Germline V gene sequence: CDR1 MNHEY, CDR2 SVGAGI. CDR3 length: 13 residues. CDR3 residues: CASRDSIKQPQHF. CDR3 DNA sequence: TGTGCCAGCAGGGACAGCATCAAGCAGCCCCAGCATTTT.

The chain is built from TRBV6-5 and TRBJ1-6; TRBD1 matches 10 bases. Unmatched junction bases numbered 9, after V lost 2 bases and J lost 14 bases. The CDR3 length is 15 residues. The germline V gene has CDR1 MNHEY and CDR2 SVGAGI. The CDR3 reads CASSYSGTGVITLHF. DNA for the CDR3: TGTGCCAGCAGTTACAGCGGGACAGGGGTAATCACCCTCCACTTT.

The rearrangement links TRBV7-8 to TRBJ2-7, with TRBD2 matching over 8 bases. The ends lost 4 bases at V and 0 bases at J; junction bases unmatched: 17. From germline, CDR1 is SGHVS and CDR2 FQNEAQ. This CDR3 region has 19 residues. The CDR3 here is CASSSGRRGAFLSSYEQYF. The CDR3, as DNA: TGTGCCAGCAGCTCGGGGCGGCGGGGGGCCTTCCTTAGCTCCTACGAGCAGTACTTC.

Turning to this clone: At one boundary the junction diverges from the germline segment, which might be a read error. This chain links TRBV7-8 with TRBJ2-1; D gene unclear. There are 11 residues in the CDR3. Looked up from germline, CDR1 is SGHVS and CDR2 is FQNEAQ. The CDR3 DNA is TGTGCCAGCACCTTACTCGATGAGCAGTTCTTC. As protein: CASTLLDEQFF.

V gene TRBV28 combines with J gene TRBJ1-2; 9 bases are a match to TRBD1. The CDR3 has 13 residues. The germline gives CDR1 MDHEN, CDR2 SYDVKM. V shed 6 bases, J shed 7 bases, and the junction held 6 bases outside the gene matches. The CDR3 loop is CASRSTGGPGYTF. The CDR3 DNA is TGTGCCAGCAGGAGTACAGGGGGCCCTGGCTACACCTTC.

This rearrangement joins TRBV19 to TRBJ1-5; TRBD1 is a possible D gene (5 bases). The CDR3 sequence is 15 residues long. Germline CDR1 and CDR2: LNHDA and SQIVND (reference sequence). V dropped 6 bases and J dropped 5 bases, with 17 bases sitting between them. The CDR3 loop is CASSHGAGLDQPQHF. DNA for the CDR3: TGTGCCAGTAGCCATGGAGCAGGGTTGGATCAGCCCCAGCATTTT.

CDR3 sequence reads: CASSPATASNQPQHF. DNA for the CDR3: TGTGCCAGCTCACCAGCCACAGCAAGCAATCAGCCCCAGCATTTT. The chain employs TRBV18 and TRBJ1-5, with D unclear. Germline lookup yields CDR1 KGHSH and CDR2 LQKENI. The CDR3 covers 15 residues. The V and J ends lost 2 bases and 1 base respectively, with 9 bases between them.

This clone came up once. The chain recombines TRBV24-1 with TRBJ2-3; 8 bases fit TRBD1. The CDR3 has 16 residues. In germline, CDR1 is KGHDR, CDR2 SFDVKD. With 1 base clipped from V and 5 bases from J, the junction kept 7 bases outside the gene matches. The CDR3: CATSDLSPGGIDTQYF. CDR3 in DNA: TGTGCCACCAGTGATTTATCTCCAGGGGGCATAGATACGCAGTATTTT.

The V gene is TRBV18, the J gene TRBJ1-6; the D is unclear. The germline V and J ends were trimmed by 6 bases and 7 bases, with 16 bases remaining between them. The CDR3 covers 15 residues. Germline V gene lookup returns CDR1 KGHSH and CDR2 LQKENI. Here the CDR3 reads CASSPRAGENSPLHF. CDR3 in DNA: TGTGCCAGCTCCCCGAGGGCAGGCGAGAATTCACCCCTCCACTTT.

The chain links TRBV6-1 to TRBJ2-5; possible D gene TRBD1, 6 bases. V lost 3 bases and J lost 5, with 13 bases in between. Germline V CDR1 and CDR2: MNHNS, SASEGT. The CDR3 totals 14 residues. CDR3 protein: CASSESRGRETQYF. The DNA of the CDR3 is TGTGCCAGCAGTGAGTCCAGGGGTCGGGAGACCCAGTACTTC.

V gene TRBV13 combines with J gene TRBJ2-7, with 10 nucleotides matching TRBD1. This CDR3 comprises 16 residues. The germline CDR1 and CDR2 sequences are PRHDT and FYEKMQ (reference sequence). The junction had 4 bases not matched to a gene; V was cut back by 2 bases and J by 0 bases. The CDR3, as DNA: TGTGCCAGCAGCTTAACGAGGACAGGGGGCTCCTACGAGCAGTACTTC. Translation: CASSLTRTGGSYEQYF.

The chain couples TRBV6-6 to TRBJ1-2, with 7 nucleotides matching TRBD1. The CDR3 length is 13 residues. J was trimmed by 7 bases and V by 6 bases; bases with no gene match: 8. The germline CDR1 and CDR2 sequences are MNHNY and SVGAGI (reference sequence). The CDR3: CASSLGGSGGYTF. Written as DNA, the CDR3 is TGTGCCAGCAGCCTAGGGGGCTCAGGTGGCTACACCTTC.

This rearrangement joins TRBV27 to TRBJ2-2, with 14 bases that match TRBD2. The CDR3 runs 20 residues. J gave up 1 base and V 4 bases, and 11 bases lay outside the gene matches. Per germline, CDR1 MNHEY and CDR2 SMNVEV (reference sequence). The CDR3 DNA reads as TGTGCCAGCAGTTCCCAAAGACTAGCGGGGGGGCCAAAGAACACCGGGGAGCTGTTTTTT. It codes for CASSSQRLAGGPKNTGELFF.

The V call is TRBV14, the J call TRBJ2-4; D remains ambiguous. The germline V gene encodes CDR1 SGHDN and CDR2 FVKESK. This CDR3 has 13 residues. V lost 0 bases and J 6 bases, leaving 6 bases between the germline ends. The CDR3 reads CASSQDPLNIQYF. The CDR3 nucleotides read TGTGCCAGCAGCCAAGATCCCCTAAACATTCAGTACTTC.